This T cell receptor beta chain was sequenced for a study of blood T cell repertoires in COVID-19. Study background: Some COVID-19 samples were acute and others convalescent; all came from the United States, Italy and Spain. PBMCs, B-cell-depleted T cells, or T cells were the source of the cDNA or gDNA that made up the material.

Some clones are missing from TCRdb's copy, which holds only in-frame ones; the method was immunoSEQ multiplex PCR. The table records hundreds of thousands of clones, around 83% of them present only once. Trimming stripped 5 bases from V and 4 bases from J, with 21 bases between. The CDR3 sequence is 17 residues long. Germline assignment: CDR1 MDHEN and CDR2 SYDVKM. The chain employs TRBV28 and TRBJ2-1; D is ambiguous. Sequenced input: peripheral blood. The sequence derives from a woman between 45 and 60 years old with acute or convalescent COVID-19. The CDR3: CASSPLRLAGRYNEQFF. CDR3 bases: TGTGCCAGCAGTCCTCTTAGGCTGGCAGGCCGGTACAATGAGCAGTTCTTC.